Below are 10 T cell receptor beta chains sequenced from a single sample in a study of patients and donors after allogeneic stem cell transplantation. MiXCR, run by TCRdb on the RT-PCR reads, gives a single entry per CDR3 protein. The sample contains a few hundred thousand distinct CDR3 sequences, around an eighth of which appear only once. The sequenced material came from blood, either unsorted or a sorted T cell fraction (not recorded which). The source of these receptors is a human donor who was either an allogeneic HSCT recipient or a stem cell or donor lymphocyte infusion donor (not recorded which). It is not recorded whose cells these are; they may come from a transplant donor.

This clonotype was seen more than once but under ten times. This chain connects TRBV10-3 to TRBJ2-1, with TRBD2 identical over 9 bases. Germline values: CDR1 ENHRY, CDR2 SYGVKD. V was clipped by 4 bases and J by 5 bases; unmatched bases: 9. CDR3 size: 16 residues. CDR3: CAISVRVGGGDNEQFF. The CDR3 bases are TGTGCCATCAGTGTTAGGGTTGGCGGGGGGGACAATGAGCAGTTCTTC.

This clonotype was detected many times. CDR3 nucleotide sequence: TGTGCCAGCAGGTCGGAACGGAGTGGCGCAGATACGCAGTATTTT. Residues: CASRSERSGADTQYF. The V and J genes are TRBV2 and TRBJ2-3, with D hard to call. Germline values: CDR1 SNHLY, CDR2 FYNNEI. CDR3 length equals 15 residues. With 6 bases removed from V and 4 bases from J, the gap between germline ends came to 17 bases.

This clonotype was picked up many times. The CDR3 bases are TGTGCCAGCAGTGAATCGGGCGGGGGAACAGATACGCAGTATTTT. This gives the protein CASSESGGGTDTQYF. The chain has TRBV6-1 and TRBJ2-3; 7 bases agree with TRBD2. Germline V lookup: CDR1 MNHNS, CDR2 SASEGT. V dropped 2 bases and J dropped 3; count of bases not matched to a gene: 5. The CDR3 runs to 15 residues.

V usage is TRBV5-1 and J usage is TRBJ1-2; 7 bases match TRBD1. CDR1 is SGHRS and CDR2 is YFSETQ in the germline V gene. The CDR3 runs to 13 residues. V was clipped by 4 bases and J by 6 bases; unmatched bases: 6. Written as DNA, the CDR3 is TGCGCCAGCAGCCCCGACAGGGTTAATGGCTACACCTTC. This translates into CASSPDRVNGYTF.

This clonotype showed up just a few times. V and J are TRBV5-1 and TRBJ1-1; no clear D. Trimming shortened V by 0 bases and J by 3 bases, and 9 bases separated the two germline ends. Germline V gives CDR1 SGHRS, CDR2 YFSETQ. This CDR3 has 14 residues. CDR3 coding DNA: TGCGCCAGCAGCTTGGATGGCTGGGACACTGAAGCTTTCTTT. This gives the protein CASSLDGWDTEAFF. Looking up the rest from reference TRBV5-1 and TRBJ1-1 gives the full variable domain: KAGVTQTPRYLIKTRGQQVTLSCSPISGHRSVSWYQQTPGQGLQFLFEYFSETQRNKGNFPGRFSGRQFSNSRSEMNVSTLELGDSALYLCASSLDGWDTEAFFGQGTRLTVV.

The table lists this clonotype with a few counts. The V call is TRBV20-1, the J call TRBJ1-1, with D maybe TRBD1 (6 bases). This CDR3 has 12 residues. Trimming shortened V by 0 bases and J by 10 bases, and 12 bases separated the two germline ends. Germline V CDR1 and CDR2: DFQATT, SNEGSKA (reference sequence). CDR3 nucleotide sequence: TGCAGTGCTAGAGAAACAGGGTTGGGAGCTTTCTTT. Amino acids: CSARETGLGAFF.

This clonotype was counted between two and nine times. This chain joins TRBV29-1 and TRBJ2-5; 7 positions agree with TRBD1. The CDR3 totals 11 residues. CDR1 is SQVTM, CDR2 ANQGSEA, per germline. CDR3 residues: CTGTAQETQYF. In DNA, the CDR3 is TGCACTGGGACAGCGCAAGAGACCCAGTACTTC.

This chain joins TRBV14 and TRBJ2-3; 7 nucleotides match TRBD2. The V segment lost 4 bases and the J segment 2 bases; nucleotides outside the gene matches: 3. Germline V gene lookup returns CDR1 SGHDN and CDR2 FVKESK. This CDR3 region has 14 residues. DNA for the CDR3: TGTGCCAGCAGCCGAGGGACTATCACAGATACGCAGTATTTT. This translates into CASSRGTITDTQYF.

This chain joins TRBV6-1 and TRBJ2-7; 9 bases agree with TRBD1. Trimming cost V 6 bases and J 1 base; bases outside gene matches: 4. Germline V CDR1 and CDR2: MNHNS, SASEGT. The CDR3 covers 14 residues. The CDR3 nucleotides are TGTGCCAGCAGGGGGACAGGGAGGTCCTACGAGCAGTACTTC. Protein sequence: CASRGTGRSYEQYF.

This clonotype was counted many times. The V and J genes are TRBV20-1 and TRBJ2-7; 11 bases are a match to TRBD2. The CDR3 totals 16 residues. CDR1 is DFQATT, CDR2 SNEGSKA, per germline (reference sequence). Unmatched junction bases numbered 7, after V lost 3 bases and J lost 0 bases. The CDR3 protein is CSASLSGGGSSYEQYF. CDR3 coding DNA: TGCAGTGCTAGCCTTAGCGGGGGGGGAAGCTCCTACGAGCAGTACTTC.